These T cell receptor beta chains were read from a single sample in a study of cytomegalovirus exposure and HLA in healthy donors. Sequencing used immunoSEQ multiplex PCR; TCRdb keeps in-frame clones, though not all of them. The sample has 65,000 to 80,000 clones; nearly 95% are singletons. What was sequenced was PBMCs. The source of these receptors is a woman younger than 35 in good health and CMV-seronegative. The CDR3 runs from the conserved cysteine through the conserved F or W.

J gene: TRBJ1-2
V gene: TRBV7-2
CDR3 protein: CASSHNRETGQDYGYTF

J gene: TRBJ2-7
V gene: TRBV19
CDR3 protein: CASKAGAGEDEQYF

J gene: TRBJ1-1
V gene: TRBV19
CDR3 protein: CASSIEQGARGTEAFF

J gene: TRBJ1-3
V gene: TRBV11-3
CDR3 protein: CASGPTGLANTIYF

J gene: TRBJ2-3
V gene: TRBV2
CDR3 protein: CASNLAGGGEWDTQYF

J gene: TRBJ2-1
V gene: TRBV2
CDR3 protein: CASRDLRGHEQFF

J gene: TRBJ2-1
V gene: TRBV6-4
CDR3 protein: CASSDNIAGDYNEQFF

J gene: TRBJ2-3
V gene: TRBV5-1
CDR3 protein: CASSLVGSGSTDTQYF

J gene: TRBJ1-1
V gene: TRBV27
CDR3 protein: CASSLSNREGTEAFF

J gene: TRBJ2-3
V gene: TRBV7-2
CDR3 protein: CASSPDTPGDTQYF

J gene: TRBJ1-2
V gene: TRBV18
CDR3 protein: CASSPRSGDRGYGYTF

J gene: TRBJ1-1
V gene: TRBV19
CDR3 protein: CASSTRFVNTEAFF

J gene: TRBJ2-7
V gene: TRBV11-2
CDR3 protein: CASSLFGDKEQYF

J gene: TRBJ2-1
V gene: TRBV19
CDR3 protein: CASRVASGRANEQFF

J gene: TRBJ2-7
V gene: TRBV5-1
CDR3 protein: CASSFGSGIPSSYEQYF

J gene: TRBJ2-1
V gene: TRBV5-1
CDR3 protein: CASSLLYREDEQFF

J gene: TRBJ2-1
V gene: TRBV11-3
CDR3 protein: CASSLIPSRYNEQFF

J gene: TRBJ2-7
V gene: TRBV11-2
CDR3 protein: CASSLRPQGSYEQYF

J gene: TRBJ2-3
V gene: TRBV27
CDR3 protein: CASSLGTGSLTRYF

J gene: TRBJ2-2
V gene: TRBV6-5
CDR3 protein: CASWGSESPGELFF

J gene: TRBJ1-2
V gene: TRBV13
CDR3 protein: CASSFSRTLLGTF

J gene: TRBJ2-1
V gene: TRBV27
CDR3 protein: CASSFGGGPTNEQFF

J gene: TRBJ2-7
V gene: TRBV6-1
CDR3 protein: CASSHRDRGHEQYF

J gene: TRBJ1-2
V gene: TRBV4-3
CDR3 protein: CASSQVKGLDGYTF

J gene: TRBJ2-2
V gene: TRBV11-3
CDR3 protein: CASSLLRQEITGELFF

J gene: TRBJ2-1
V gene: TRBV7-9
CDR3 protein: CASSFPGLAGYNEQFF

J gene: TRBJ1-6
V gene: TRBV9
CDR3 protein: CASSVEGQGRSPLHF

J gene: TRBJ1-4
V gene: TRBV2
CDR3 protein: CASRDRVREKLFF

J gene: TRBJ1-2
V gene: TRBV5-4
CDR3 protein: CASSLAGGYGYTF

J gene: TRBJ1-3
V gene: TRBV7-9
CDR3 protein: CASSQTGSGNTIYF

J gene: TRBJ2-3
V gene: TRBV7-2
CDR3 protein: CASSQLFGGLDTQYF

J gene: TRBJ2-7
V gene: TRBV18
CDR3 protein: CASSPGTGRGKDEQYF

J gene: TRBJ2-5
V gene: TRBV25-1
CDR3 protein: CASSPQTGLGETQYF

J gene: TRBJ2-3
V gene: TRBV2
CDR3 protein: CASILAGGTGDTQYF

J gene: TRBJ2-1
V gene: TRBV11-2
CDR3 protein: CASSFSQALSEQFF

J gene: TRBJ2-3
V gene: TRBV7-9
CDR3 protein: CAGRRGPADTQYF

J gene: TRBJ1-1
V gene: TRBV19
CDR3 protein: CASGRGFRTEAFF

J gene: TRBJ2-5
V gene: TRBV5-1
CDR3 protein: CASSIATSGGGETQYF

J gene: TRBJ2-1
V gene: TRBV28
CDR3 protein: CASSFGYNEQFF

J gene: TRBJ1-4
V gene: TRBV28
CDR3 protein: CASSSMDRGHEKLFF

J gene: TRBJ2-7
V gene: TRBV2
CDR3 protein: CASSDLQRGFYEQYF

J gene: TRBJ2-1
V gene: TRBV19
CDR3 protein: CASSIVGQGSNEQFF

J gene: TRBJ2-1
V gene: TRBV2
CDR3 protein: CASRTAQTASYNEQFF

J gene: TRBJ2-7
V gene: TRBV9
CDR3 protein: CASSPPGTGVGYEQYF

J gene: TRBJ2-7
V gene: TRBV4-1
CDR3 protein: CASSLNRGLSYEQYF